Included here is one TCR beta chain sequence, with context. As yet, its antigen is unknown. With 60 Vbeta and 13 Jbeta primers, the PCR was carried out. Clones were read by immunoSEQ multiplex PCR, and TCRdb kept only the in-frame ones, dropping some. Found here are 150,000 to 200,000 clones, 68% of them singletons; the top ten hold less than 3.5%. This record comes from a study of cytomegalovirus exposure and HLA in healthy donors. Whole-study results and caveats: Presence/absence analyses rested on an assumption that sequencing depth was roughly uniform across donors. Upon later analysis, TCR association rates were observed to vary by HLA locus, being highest for DRB1 and lowest for HLA-C.

V was trimmed by 0 bases and J by 0 bases, leaving 9 bases between them. Looked up from germline, CDR1 is LGHNA and CDR2 is YNFKEQ. The CDR3 consists of 15 residues. The receptor was isolated from a woman aged 40 to 49 in good health and CMV-seropositive. This chain links TRBV4-2 with TRBJ2-7; a weak D match, TRBD2 (5 bases). What was sequenced was PBMCs. This chain's CDR3 is CASSQDLAGSYEQYF. Written as DNA, the CDR3 is TGTGCCAGCAGCCAAGATTTGGCGGGCTCCTACGAGCAGTACTTC.